This is a list of T cell receptor beta chains from one sample in a study of blood T cell repertoires in COVID-19. Measured with immunoSEQ multiplex PCR; TCRdb has only the in-frame clones, and not every one. Of roughly 200,000 clones in the sample, 84% were seen once. Specimen: peripheral blood. These receptors came from a human donor in a cohort sampled during active COVID-19. Each CDR3 is given with its conserved first and last residue. D genes are given only for firm matches. Part of the rows lack a size; the others show once, few, many or a class for expanded clones.

d_gene,abundance,j_gene,v_gene,CDR3aa,CDR3nt
-,-,TRBJ1-2,TRBV19,CASATGINYGYTF,TGTGCCAGCGCGACAGGCATAAACTATGGCTACACCTTC
TRBD1,once,TRBJ2-5,TRBV7-8,CASSLARGTGAQYF,TGTGCCAGCAGCTTAGCCCGGGGGACAGGGGCCCAGTACTTC
TRBD1,-,TRBJ1-2,TRBV5-5,CASSLAMAVDRGSNGYTF,TGTGCCAGCAGCTTGGCCATGGCGGTTGACAGGGGGTCAAATGGCTACACCTTC
-,-,TRBJ2-4,TRBV4-1,CASSQFVSDNKNIQYF,TGCGCCAGCAGCCAATTTGTAAGCGATAACAAAAACATTCAGTACTTC
-,-,TRBJ1-3,TRBV3-1/TRBV3-2,CASSHAGVGNTIYF,TGTGCCAGCAGCCACGCAGGGGTTGGAAACACCATATATTTT
-,-,TRBJ1-1,TRBV9,CASSEGVTGTEAFF,TGTGCCAGCAGCGAGGGGGTCACGGGAACTGAAGCTTTCTTT
TRBD1,once,TRBJ1-1,TRBV3-1/TRBV3-2,CASSQTTGDAFF,TGTGCCAGCAGCCAGACGACAGGGGATGCTTTCTTT
-,-,TRBJ2-1,TRBV4-2,CASSQVPSEYYNEQFF,TGTGCCAGCAGCCAAGTTCCCAGTGAATACTACAATGAGCAGTTCTTC
-,-,TRBJ2-6,TRBV27,CASRSQVSGANVLTF,TGTGCCAGCAGGTCACAGGTCTCTGGGGCCAACGTCCTGACTTTC
-,once,TRBJ1-4,TRBV7-9,CAISVGSEKLFF,TGTGCCATAAGCGTAGGGAGCGAAAAACTGTTTTTT
-,-,TRBJ2-7,TRBV11-3,CASSLDGYEQYF,TGTGCCAGCAGCTTAGACGGGTACGAGCAGTACTTC
-,-,TRBJ1-2,TRBV5-1,CASSTQTSNYGYTF,TGCGCCAGCAGCACGCAAACTAGCAACTATGGCTACACCTTC
-,once,TRBJ2-5,TRBV24-1,CATSDSTPGEQETQYF,TGTGCCACCAGTGATTCCACCCCAGGGGAGCAAGAGACCCAGTACTTC
-,-,TRBJ1-3,TRBV4-2,CASSQDWTVGNTIYF,TGTGCCAGCAGCCAAGATTGGACAGTCGGAAACACCATATATTTT
TRBD2,few,TRBJ2-1,TRBV6-5,CASTSLAGVGSEQFF,TGTGCCAGCACCTCACTAGCGGGGGTGGGGAGTGAGCAGTTCTTC
TRBD2,-,TRBJ2-1,TRBV7-2,CASGRGVYNEQFF,TGTGCCAGCGGTCGGGGGGTCTACAATGAGCAGTTCTTC
-,-,TRBJ2-5,TRBV18,CASSRASWETQYF,TGTGCCAGCTCCCGCGCTTCTTGGGAGACCCAGTACTTC
-,-,TRBJ1-2,TRBV15,CATSRDGGRIGYGYTF,TGTGCCACCAGCAGAGATGGAGGGAGGATTGGCTATGGCTACACCTTC
-,once,TRBJ1-1,TRBV7-9,CASSLAKVRDEAFF,TGTGCCAGCAGCTTAGCCAAAGTTCGAGATGAAGCTTTCTTT
TRBD1,-,TRBJ2-3,TRBV5-1,CASSSFRGLGTDTQYF,TGCGCCAGCAGCTCCTTCAGGGGGTTAGGCACAGATACGCAGTATTTT
-,-,TRBJ1-1,TRBV7-9,CASSHRQATEAFF,TGTGCCAGCAGCCACAGACAGGCAACTGAAGCTTTCTTT
-,once,TRBJ2-6,TRBV2,CASSEVQGTGANVLTF,TGTGCCAGCAGTGAAGTACAGGGTACTGGGGCCAACGTCCTGACTTTC
TRBD1,-,TRBJ1-1,TRBV4-1,CASSQDQGVNRAFF,TGCGCCAGCAGCCAAGATCAGGGGGTTAATAGAGCTTTCTTT
-,-,TRBJ2-3,TRBV10-3,CASYEGEHSTDTQYF,TGTGCCAGCTACGAGGGGGAACATAGCACAGATACGCAGTATTTT
-,-,TRBJ2-7,TRBV28,CASSAPPQRPWGSGHYEQYF,TGTGCCAGCAGTGCACCCCCGCAGAGGCCTTGGGGTAGCGGACACTACGAGCAGTACTTC
-,-,TRBJ2-3,TRBV5-1,CASSLEMTDSTDTQYF,TGCGCCAGCAGCTTGGAGATGACAGATAGCACAGATACGCAGTATTTT
-,-,TRBJ1-5,TRBV19,CASSIQEINQPQHF,TGTGCCAGTAGTATACAGGAAATCAATCAGCCCCAGCATTTT
-,-,TRBJ1-5,TRBV6-5,CASSSRTGNQPQHF,TGTGCCAGCAGTTCCCGGACGGGAAATCAGCCCCAGCATTTT
TRBD1,-,TRBJ2-2,TRBV3-1/TRBV3-2,CASSQGTGTPRELFF,TGTGCCAGCAGCCAAGGGACAGGGACCCCCCGGGAGCTGTTTTTT
TRBD1,few,TRBJ2-2,TRBV2,CASSHATGGLGTGELFF,TGTGCCAGCAGTCACGCGACAGGGGGTTTGGGTACCGGGGAGCTGTTTTTT
-,-,TRBJ1-4,TRBV3-1/TRBV3-2,CASSQVYYGVGANEKLFF,TGTGCCAGCAGCCAAGTTTATTATGGGGTCGGGGCTAATGAAAAACTGTTTTTT
TRBD2,-,TRBJ2-1,TRBV5-6,CASSLDRTSGFYNEQFF,TGTGCCAGCAGCTTGGACCGGACTAGCGGGTTCTACAATGAGCAGTTCTTC